This T cell receptor (beta chain) emerged from a study of vaccination and CD4 T cells after COVID-19. Across the study: Convalescent donors totaled six males and four females, including two who were Hispanic. Study outcomes and limitations: Median SARS-CoV-2-reactive clonotype numbers rose nonsignificantly, about 20 to 38. Convalescent patients displayed spike mono-reactivity in 304 of 307 vaccine-specific clones. Among convalescent patients, a median around 85% of reactive clones emerged only after vaccination.

Details on this clonotype: Its antigen is still unknown.

The CDR3 totals 16 residues. The V gene end was trimmed by 5 bases and the J gene end by 3 bases; junction bases not matched to a gene: 7. CDR1 is MNHEY, CDR2 SMNVEV, per germline (reference sequence). TCRdb re-derived calls from the PCR reads in MiXCR, one entry per CDR3 protein. The sample carries about 15,000 distinct CDR3 sequences, 69% recorded once. Material: CD4+ T cells from blood, obtained after SARS-CoV-2 vaccination. This TCR was recovered from a human donor who had recovered from COVID-19. V usage is TRBV27 and J usage is TRBJ1-5; 10 bases are a match to TRBD1. The CDR3 region is CASSPDRGGANQPQHF. The CDR3 DNA reads as TGTGCCAGCAGTCCGGACAGGGGGGGGGCCAATCAGCCCCAGCATTTT.